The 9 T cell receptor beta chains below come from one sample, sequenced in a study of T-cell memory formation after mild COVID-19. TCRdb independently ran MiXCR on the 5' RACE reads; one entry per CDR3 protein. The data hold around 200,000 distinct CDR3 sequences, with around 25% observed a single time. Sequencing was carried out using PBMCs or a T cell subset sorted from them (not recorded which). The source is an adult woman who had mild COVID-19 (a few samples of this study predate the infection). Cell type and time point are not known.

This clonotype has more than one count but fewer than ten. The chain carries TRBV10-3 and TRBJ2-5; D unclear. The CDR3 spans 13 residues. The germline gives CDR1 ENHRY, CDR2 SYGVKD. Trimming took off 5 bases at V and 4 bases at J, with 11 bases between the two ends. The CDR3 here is CAISSVLGETQYF. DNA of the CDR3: TGTGCCATCAGTTCGGTCCTAGGAGAGACCCAGTACTTC.

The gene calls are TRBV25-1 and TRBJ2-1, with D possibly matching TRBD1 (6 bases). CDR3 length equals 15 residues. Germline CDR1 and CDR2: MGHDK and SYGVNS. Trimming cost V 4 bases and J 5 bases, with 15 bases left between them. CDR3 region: CASSALRQVDNEQFF. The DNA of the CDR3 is TGTGCCAGCAGTGCCCTCAGACAGGTCGACAATGAGCAGTTCTTC.

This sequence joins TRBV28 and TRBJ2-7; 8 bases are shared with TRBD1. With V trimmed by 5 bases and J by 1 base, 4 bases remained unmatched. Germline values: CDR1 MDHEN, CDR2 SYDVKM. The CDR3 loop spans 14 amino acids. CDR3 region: CASSRTGPSYEQYF. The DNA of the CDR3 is TGTGCCAGCAGTCGGACAGGGCCTTCCTACGAGCAGTACTTC.

Here the CDR3 DNA reads TGTGCCAGCAGCCTTCAGACAGGATACACTGAAGCTTTCTTT. Protein: CASSLQTGYTEAFF. V is TRBV3-1 and J is TRBJ1-1; D might be TRBD1 (6 bases). Germline V gene sequence: CDR1 LGHDT, CDR2 YNNKEL (reference sequence). The V and J ends lost 4 bases and 3 bases respectively, with 12 bases between them. CDR3 size: 14 residues.

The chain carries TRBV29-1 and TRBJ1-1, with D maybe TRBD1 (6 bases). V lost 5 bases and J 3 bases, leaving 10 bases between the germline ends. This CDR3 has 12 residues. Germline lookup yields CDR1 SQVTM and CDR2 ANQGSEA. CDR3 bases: TGCAGCGTTTTCGGGGGCCACACTGAAGCTTTCTTT. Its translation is CSVFGGHTEAFF.

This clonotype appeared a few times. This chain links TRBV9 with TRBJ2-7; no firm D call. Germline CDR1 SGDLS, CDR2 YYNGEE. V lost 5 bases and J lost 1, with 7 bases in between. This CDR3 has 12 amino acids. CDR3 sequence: CASSDASYEQYF. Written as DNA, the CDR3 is TGTGCCAGCAGTGACGCATCCTACGAGCAGTACTTC. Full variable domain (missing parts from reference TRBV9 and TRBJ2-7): DSGVTQTPKHLITATGQRVTLRCSPRSGDLSVYWYQQSLDQGLQFLIQYYNGEERAKGNILERFSAQQFPDLHSELNLSSLELGDSALYFCASSDASYEQYFGPGTRLTVT.

As DNA, the CDR3 is TGCAGCGTTGCCCTGCAGGCCCGGGAGACCCAGTACTTC. Its translation is CSVALQARETQYF. The chain uses TRBV29-1 and TRBJ2-5; no clear D gene. The CDR3 loop spans 13 amino acids. Deletions cut 4 bases from V and 5 bases from J, with 14 bases between. CDR1 is SQVTM, CDR2 ANQGSEA, per germline.

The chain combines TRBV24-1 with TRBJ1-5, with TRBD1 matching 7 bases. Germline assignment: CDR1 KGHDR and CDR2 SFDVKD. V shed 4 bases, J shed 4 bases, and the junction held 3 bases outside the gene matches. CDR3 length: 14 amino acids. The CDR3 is CATSDPTGNQPQHF. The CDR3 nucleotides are TGTGCCACCAGTGACCCGACAGGGAATCAGCCCCAGCATTTT.

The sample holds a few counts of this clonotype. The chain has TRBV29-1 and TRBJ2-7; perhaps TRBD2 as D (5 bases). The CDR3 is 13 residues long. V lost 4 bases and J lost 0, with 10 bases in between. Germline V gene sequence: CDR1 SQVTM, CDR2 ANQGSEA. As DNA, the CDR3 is TGCAGCGTTGTAGGCAGCGGCTCCTACGAGCAGTACTTC. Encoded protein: CSVVGSGSYEQYF.